The 15 T cell receptor beta chains below were found in one sample sequenced in a study of blood T cell repertoires in COVID-19. The assay was immunoSEQ multiplex PCR, and TCRdb's table has in-frame clones only and misses some. The table has 150,000 to 200,000 clones, around nine tenths seen once. The sequenced sample consisted of peripheral blood. These receptors were obtained from a human donor in a cohort sampled during active COVID-19.

The chain is built from TRBV7-9 and TRBJ2-3; 9 nucleotides align to TRBD2. V lost 1 base, J lost 3 bases, and 8 bases stayed unmatched. The CDR3 totals 17 residues. Looked up from germline, CDR1 is SEHNR and CDR2 is FQNEAQ (reference sequence). The CDR3 DNA sequence: TGTGCCAGCAGCTTAGGGGCTAGCGGGATGTTTACAGATACGCAGTATTTT. It translates to CASSLGASGMFTDTQYF. Together with reference TRBV7-9 and TRBJ2-3, the CDR3 gives the full variable domain: DTGVSQNPRHKITKRGQNVTFRCDPISEHNRLYWYRQTLGQGPEFLTYFQNEAQLEKSRLLSDRFSAERPKGSFSTLEIQRTEQGDSAMYLCASSLGASGMFTDTQYFGPGTRLTVL.

Written as DNA, the CDR3 is TGTGCCATCGCGAACCCCTACGAGCAGTACTTC. This codes for CAIANPYEQYF. This chain links TRBV10-3 with TRBJ2-7, with D uncertain. Trimming stripped 8 bases from V and 2 bases from J, with 7 bases between. The germline V gene encodes CDR1 ENHRY and CDR2 SYGVKD. The CDR3 is made up of 11 amino acids.

The DNA of the CDR3 is TGTGCCAGCAGTTTAGCAGGGTCTGGAAACACCATATATTTT. As protein: CASSLAGSGNTIYF. The chain links TRBV28 to TRBJ1-3; maybe TRBD1 (5 bases). This CDR3 has 14 amino acids. The V gene's germline CDR1 is MDHEN and CDR2 SYDVKM. Deletions cut 2 bases from V and 1 base from J, with 6 bases between.

This CDR3 is CASSQTSGSYEQYF. In DNA, the CDR3 is TGTGCCAGCAGCCAAACTAGCGGGAGCTACGAGCAGTACTTC. The rearrangement uses TRBV3-1 (or the pseudogene TRBV3-2) and TRBJ2-7, with 11 nucleotides matching TRBD2. This CDR3 is built from 14 residues. Germline V lookup: CDR1 LGHDT, CDR2 YNNKEL (reference sequence). V was pared by 2 bases and J by 3 bases, with 0 bases of the junction left unmatched.

The gene calls are TRBV27 and TRBJ2-7, with 10 positions matching TRBD2. The CDR3 has 13 amino acids. Per the germline V gene, CDR1 is MNHEY and CDR2 is SMNVEV (reference sequence). V was pared by 8 bases and J by 10 bases, with 11 bases of the junction left unmatched. CDR3 region: CASGLLAGAVQYF. Written as DNA, the CDR3 is TGTGCCAGCGGGCTCCTAGCGGGAGCGGTACAGTACTTC.

The chain couples TRBV5-6 to TRBJ2-7; possibly TRBD1 for D (6 bases). This CDR3 comprises 14 residues. Deletions cut 3 bases from V and 1 base from J, with 11 bases between. Looked up from germline, CDR1 is SGHDT and CDR2 is YYEEEE. The CDR3 reads CASSSNRVSYEQYF. In nucleotides, the CDR3 is TGTGCCAGCAGCTCAAACAGGGTTTCCTACGAGCAGTACTTC.

The genes are TRBV19 and TRBJ2-3, with D maybe TRBD2 (6 bases). CDR3 size: 15 residues. The germline gives CDR1 LNHDA, CDR2 SQIVND (reference sequence). V lost 5 bases and J lost 0, with 12 bases in between. The CDR3 coding sequence is TGTGCCAGTAGTGATCGGGAGACTAGCACAGATACGCAGTATTTT. This codes for CASSDRETSTDTQYF.

The rearrangement links TRBV28 to TRBJ1-1, with D unclear. CDR1 and CDR2 (germline): MDHEN, SYDVKM. Trimming took off 3 bases at V and 5 bases at J, with 10 bases between the two ends. The CDR3 contains 13 residues. This CDR3 reads CASSFAGETEAFF. CDR3 nucleotide sequence: TGTGCCAGCAGTTTTGCCGGGGAGACTGAAGCTTTCTTT. The full variable domain, in which reference TRBV28 and TRBJ1-1 provide the parts outside the CDR3, is DVKVTQSSRYLVKRTGEKVFLECVQDMDHENMFWYRQDPGLGLRLIYFSYDVKMKEKGDIPEGYSVSREKKERFSLILESASTNQTSMYLCASSFAGETEAFFGQGTRLTVV.

V gene TRBV6-1 combines with J gene TRBJ2-1; 10 bases fit TRBD1. This CDR3 comprises 15 residues. CDR1 is MNHNS and CDR2 is SASEGT in the germline V gene. V trimming: 2 bases; J trimming: 8 bases; junction bases outside the gene matches: 6. CDR3 in DNA: TGTGCCAGCAGTGAACCCCGGACAGGGGGGGATGAGCAGTTCTTC. Protein: CASSEPRTGGDEQFF.

This clone was found once. The chain is built from TRBV2 and TRBJ1-2; 7 nucleotides agree with TRBD1. Unmatched junction bases numbered 8, after V lost 6 bases and J lost 4 bases. There are 14 residues in the CDR3. Per germline, CDR1 SNHLY and CDR2 FYNNEI. In nucleotides, the CDR3 is TGTGCCAGCAGCGGACAGGTATCGGCCTATGGCTACACCTTC. It is translated as CASSGQVSAYGYTF. Variable domain in full (rest from reference TRBV2 and TRBJ1-2): EPEVTQTPSHQVTQMGQEVILRCVPISNHLYFYWYRQILGQKVEFLVSFYNNEISEKSEIFDDQFSVERPDGSNFTLKIRSTKLEDSAMYFCASSGQVSAYGYTFGSGTRLTVV.

The rearrangement links TRBV4-1 to TRBJ1-2; 11 bases line up with TRBD1. The CDR3 covers 15 residues. J lost 8 bases, V lost 0 bases, and 5 bases had no gene match. Germline values: CDR1 MGHRA, CDR2 YSYEKL. CDR3 DNA sequence: TGCGCCAGCAGCCAAGATGGGACAGGGGGACGGGGCTACACCTTC. It encodes CASSQDGTGGRGYTF.

The genes are TRBV7-9 and TRBJ2-7; maybe TRBD1 (6 bases). This CDR3 comprises 17 residues. Germline CDR1 and CDR2: SEHNR and FQNEAQ (reference sequence). The V and J ends lost 0 bases and 1 base respectively, with 16 bases between them. The CDR3 coding sequence is TGTGCCAGCAGCTTAGCGCTAACCGGGCAGGGGTCCTACGAGCAGTACTTC. Its translation: CASSLALTGQGSYEQYF. Full variable domain (outside the CDR3, taken from reference TRBV7-9 and TRBJ2-7): DTGVSQNPRHKITKRGQNVTFRCDPISEHNRLYWYRQTLGQGPEFLTYFQNEAQLEKSRLLSDRFSAERPKGSFSTLEIQRTEQGDSAMYLCASSLALTGQGSYEQYFGPGTRLTVT.

This clone appeared once. The V call is TRBV7-9, the J call TRBJ2-7; 11 bases agree with TRBD2. The V and J ends lost 0 bases and 4 bases, in that order; junction bases with no gene match: 5. Germline V gives CDR1 SEHNR, CDR2 FQNEAQ (reference sequence). This CDR3 has 16 amino acids. This chain's CDR3 is CASSLAGTSGTYEQYF. CDR3 DNA: TGTGCCAGCAGCTTAGCCGGGACTAGCGGAACGTACGAGCAGTACTTC.

The sample holds one count of this clone. The chain joins TRBV13 to TRBJ2-7, with 13 nucleotides matching TRBD2. CDR1 and CDR2 from the germline V gene are PRHDT and FYEKMQ (reference sequence). V lost 1 base and J lost 4; bases outside the gene matches: 7. The CDR3 is made up of 17 amino acids. CDR3 in DNA: TGTGCCAGCAGCTTAGAGGGGACTAGCGGGGTGGGTTACGAGCAGTACTTC. Protein product: CASSLEGTSGVGYEQYF.

The chain combines TRBV30 with TRBJ2-7; weak D call: TRBD2 (5 bases). The germline V gene has CDR1 GTSNPN and CDR2 SVGIG (reference sequence). V gave up 8 bases and J gave up 0 bases, with 20 bases separating them. This CDR3 has 15 residues. CDR3 region: CARSDGSGGSYEQYF. The DNA for the CDR3 is TGTGCCAGGTCTGATGGGAGCGGAGGCTCCTACGAGCAGTACTTC.